The present T cell receptor beta chain was sequenced within a study of OX40 agonist ivuxolimab in advanced cancers. Study as a whole: Patients were dosed with the agonistic anti-OX40 (CD134) antibody ivuxolimab. At doses from 0.01 to 10 mg/kg, patients were given intravenous ivuxolimab every 2 weeks. Allowance was made for prior anti-PD-1, anti-PD-L1 or anti-CTLA-4 therapy, and about 40% had some. General observations from the study: In general, CD8+ T cells held more expanded clones than CD4+ did, on average.

Some clones are missing from TCRdb's copy, which holds only in-frame ones; the method was immunoSEQ multiplex PCR. The sample has 55,000 to 70,000 clones; approximately 80% are singletons. Notes on this clone: Antigen: not known.

The CDR3 length is 15 residues. The chain has TRBV21-1 and TRBJ2-7; the table's D call of TRBD1 was not tested on the DNA. TRBV21-1 is a pseudogene. The input for sequencing was CD4+ or CD8+ T cells sorted from blood, taken in a trial of the OX40 agonist ivuxolimab. This TCR was recovered from an adult with an advanced solid tumor such as melanoma, head and neck, liver or kidney cancer. The CDR3 region is CASSKGSGHPYEQYF. The CDR3 bases are TGTGCCAGCAGCAAAGGATCAGGGCACCCCTACGAGCAGTACTTC.